These 9 T cell receptor beta chains were all obtained from the same sample, sequenced in a study of identical twins. TCRdb fed the 5' RACE reads into MiXCR, producing one record per CDR3 protein. In the table there are over 600,000 distinct CDR3 sequences, over 20% of which are singletons. These data also featured in a second study, about T cells expressing NK-cell markers.

The sample comprised PBMCs. The receptors were gathered from a woman aged 18 to 35 in good health.

This chain uses TRBV11-1 with TRBJ2-5; no definite D call. Trimming pared 5 bases from V and 4 bases from J, leaving 26 bases between. Germline-derived CDR1 and CDR2 are SGHAT and FQDESV (reference sequence). This CDR3 is 18 amino acids long. The chain's CDR3 is CASSRTFLRHRTSETQYF. CDR3 nucleotide sequence: TGTGCCAGCAGCCGCACCTTTCTCCGGCATCGAACATCAGAGACCCAGTACTTC.

This sequence joins TRBV9 and TRBJ2-1; D ambiguous. Germline lookup yields CDR1 SGDLS and CDR2 YYNGEE. The CDR3 has 15 residues. Trimming shortened V by 3 bases and J by 0 bases, and 10 bases separated the two germline ends. The CDR3 DNA reads TGTGCCAGCAGCGCCGATGGAGACTCCTACAATGAGCAGTTCTTC. Protein sequence: CASSADGDSYNEQFF.

The V gene is TRBV6-5, the J gene TRBJ1-1, with D maybe TRBD1 (6 bases). The CDR3 loop spans 15 amino acids. Deletions cut 3 bases from V and 1 base from J, with 12 bases between. Per the germline V gene, CDR1 is MNHEY and CDR2 is SVGAGI. The CDR3 DNA reads TGTGCCAGCAGTTATATGGGACAAGCGAACACTGAAGCTTTCTTT. Translated, it gives CASSYMGQANTEAFF.

This clonotype was seen a few times. The chain has TRBV12-3 or TRBV12-4 and TRBJ2-1; D is unclear. The CDR3 consists of 13 residues. V was cut by 6 bases and J by 7 bases, with 13 bases left in between. DNA for the CDR3: TGTGCCAGCAGCCCCCCCGAACGAAATGAGCAGTTCTTC. Translating it yields CASSPPERNEQFF.

This clonotype was counted between two and nine times. The rearrangement uses TRBV7-8 and TRBJ2-2; a weak D match, TRBD2 (5 bases). The V gene's germline CDR1 is SGHVS and CDR2 FQNEAQ. The V gene lost 1 base and the J gene lost 3 bases, with 12 bases spanning the gap. The CDR3 length is 16 residues. CDR3 DNA sequence: TGTGCCAGCAGCTTAGGTGGGAGTCGGGACACCGGGGAGCTGTTTTTT. Translating it yields CASSLGGSRDTGELFF.

The chain carries TRBV18 and TRBJ2-5; 9 bases are a match to TRBD1. CDR1 and CDR2 (germline): KGHSH, LQKENI. V shed 6 bases and J 5 bases; nucleotides not matched to a gene: 7. CDR3 length: 14 amino acids. The CDR3 DNA reads TGTGCCAGCTCGACCGACAGGGGGAAGGAGACCCAGTACTTC. It translates to CASSTDRGKETQYF. The variable domain in full, completed from reference TRBV18 and TRBJ2-5, reads NAGVMQNPRHLVRRRGQEARLRCSPMKGHSHVYWYRQLPEEGLKFMVYLQKENIIDESGMPKERFSAEFPKEGPSILRIQQVVRGDSAAYFCASSTDRGKETQYFGPGTRLLVL.

The chain links TRBV7-2 to TRBJ2-2; 8 nucleotides line up with TRBD2. Per the germline V gene, CDR1 is SGHTA and CDR2 is FQGNSA. V shed 1 base, J shed 1 base, and the junction held 5 bases outside the gene matches. The CDR3 sequence is 17 residues long. This CDR3 reads CASSLGGRFGNTGELFF. The DNA of the CDR3 is TGTGCCAGCAGCTTAGGCGGGAGGTTCGGGAACACCGGGGAGCTGTTTTTT.

This clonotype has just a few counts. The chain links TRBV7-3 to TRBJ2-3; no clear D. The V end lost 5 bases, the J end lost 1 base, and 19 bases lay between the germline ends. The CDR3 consists of 17 residues. The germline V gene encodes CDR1 SGHTA and CDR2 FQGTGA. This CDR3 reads CASSPSVHSKGTDTQYF. CDR3 coding DNA: TGTGCCAGCAGCCCCTCAGTCCACTCAAAGGGCACAGATACGCAGTATTTT.

The V call is TRBV29-1, the J call TRBJ2-3; no firm D call. The V end was cut by 6 bases, the J end by 1 base, with 11 bases between. The germline gives CDR1 SQVTM, CDR2 ANQGSEA. The length of the CDR3 is 13 residues. DNA of the CDR3: TGCAGCGTCCGTGGCATCCGCACAGATACGCAGTATTTT. Translated, it gives CSVRGIRTDTQYF.